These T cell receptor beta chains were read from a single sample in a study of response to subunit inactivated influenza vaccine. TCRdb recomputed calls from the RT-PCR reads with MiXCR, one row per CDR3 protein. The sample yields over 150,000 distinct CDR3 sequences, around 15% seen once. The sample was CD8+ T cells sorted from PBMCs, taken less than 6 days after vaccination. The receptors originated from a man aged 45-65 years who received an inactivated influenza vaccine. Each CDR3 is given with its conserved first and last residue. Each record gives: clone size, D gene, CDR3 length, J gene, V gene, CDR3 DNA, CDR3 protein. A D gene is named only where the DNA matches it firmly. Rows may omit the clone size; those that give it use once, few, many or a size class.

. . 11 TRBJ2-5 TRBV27 TGTGCCAGCATTTTTCAAGAGACCCAGTACTTC CASIFQETQYF
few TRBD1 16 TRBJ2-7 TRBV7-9 TGTGCCAGCAGCCCAATCCTCTCAGGGGGCGCCTACGAGCAGTACTTC CASSPILSGGAYEQYF
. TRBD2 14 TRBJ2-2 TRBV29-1 TGCAGCGTCACTAGCGGAATTAACACCGGGGAGCTGTTTTTT CSVTSGINTGELFF
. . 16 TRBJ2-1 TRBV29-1 TGCAGCGTTGAAGATCCAGACAGGTCCCCTTACAATGAGCAGTTCTTC CSVEDPDRSPYNEQFF
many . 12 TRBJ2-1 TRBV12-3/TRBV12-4 TGTGCCAGCACCGGGGGATACAATGAGCAGTTCTTC CASTGGYNEQFF
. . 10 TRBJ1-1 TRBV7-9 TGTGCCAGCAGCTCGACTGAAGCTTTCTTT CASSSTEAFF
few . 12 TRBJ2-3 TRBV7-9 TGTGCCAGCAGGCGGGTAACAGATACGCAGTATTTT CASRRVTDTQYF
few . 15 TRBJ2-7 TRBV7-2 TGTGCCAGCAGCTTAGATCCAGGGGACACCTACGAGCAGTACTTC CASSLDPGDTYEQYF
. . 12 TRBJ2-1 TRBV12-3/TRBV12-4 TGTGCCAGCAGTTTCGAATGGAATGAGCAGTTCTTC CASSFEWNEQFF
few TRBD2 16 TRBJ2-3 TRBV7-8 TGTGCCAGCAGCTTACTAGCGGGGGGGGACACAGATACGCAGTATTTT CASSLLAGGDTDTQYF
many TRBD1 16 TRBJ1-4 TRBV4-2 TGTGCCAGCAGCCATTACGGACAGGGGGCTAATGAAAAACTGTTTTTT CASSHYGQGANEKLFF
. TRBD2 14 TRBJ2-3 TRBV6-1 TGTGCCAGCGGCTCTAGCGGTTACACAGATACGCAGTATTTT CASGSSGYTDTQYF
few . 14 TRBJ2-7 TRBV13 TGTGCCAGCAGCTTAAAAGCCCCGGCAGGTGAGCAGTACTTC CASSLKAPAGEQYF
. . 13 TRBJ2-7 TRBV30 TGTGCCTGGGGCCCCGGACAGCCTTACGAGCAGTACTTC CAWGPGQPYEQYF
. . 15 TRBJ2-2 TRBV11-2 TGTGCCAGCAGCTTAGGCGCGGGGGCCGCCGGGGAGCTGTTTTTT CASSLGAGAAGELFF
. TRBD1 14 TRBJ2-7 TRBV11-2 TGTGCCAGCAACATGGGACAGGGTCTCAAGGAGCAGTACTTC CASNMGQGLKEQYF
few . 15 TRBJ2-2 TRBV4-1 TGCGCCAGCAGCCAAGACTGGAGTTACACCGGGGAGCTGTTTTTT CASSQDWSYTGELFF
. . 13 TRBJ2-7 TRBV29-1 TGCAGCGTTTTAAATCGACGGACCTACGAGCAGTACTTC CSVLNRRTYEQYF
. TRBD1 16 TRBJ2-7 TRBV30 TGTGCCTGGAGCGATACAACCGGGACAGGGGCTTACGAGCAGTACTTC CAWSDTTGTGAYEQYF
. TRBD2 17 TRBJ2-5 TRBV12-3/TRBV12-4 TGTGCCAGCAGTTTTCTCCAGGGACTAGCGGGGGAGGAGACCCAGTACTTC CASSFLQGLAGEETQYF
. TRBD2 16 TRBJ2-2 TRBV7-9 TGTGCCAGCAGCTCCCTCGGGGGGGCGAACACCGGGGAGCTGTTTTTT CASSSLGGANTGELFF
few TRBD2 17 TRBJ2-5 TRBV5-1 TGCGCCAGCAGCTTGTCTAGCGGGAGGGAGTACCAAGAGACCCAGTACTTC CASSLSSGREYQETQYF
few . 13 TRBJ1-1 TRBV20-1 TGCAGTGCTACCGAACTGTGGGACACTGAAGCTTTCTTT CSATELWDTEAFF
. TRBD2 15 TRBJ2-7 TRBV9 TGTGCCAGCAGCGTAGGGCTAGCGGGAGCCCACGAGCAGTACTTC CASSVGLAGAHEQYF
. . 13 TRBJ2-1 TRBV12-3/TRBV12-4 TGTGCCAGCAGTCCCTGGATCTACAATGAGCAGTTCTTC CASSPWIYNEQFF
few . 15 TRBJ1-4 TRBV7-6 TGTGCCAGCAGCTTAGGGGTTGCAACTAATGAAAAACTGTTTTTT CASSLGVATNEKLFF
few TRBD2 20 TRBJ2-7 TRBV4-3 TGCGCCAGCAGTCAAGGGGCCCCGGGACTAGCGGGGGGAAGCTCCTACGAGCAGTACTTC CASSQGAPGLAGGSSYEQYF
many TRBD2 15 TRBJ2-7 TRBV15 TGTGCCACCAGCACTCGATCGGGGGGGGCCTACGAGCAGTACTTC CATSTRSGGAYEQYF
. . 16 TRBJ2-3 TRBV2 TGTGCCAGCAGTGATATTTCGGGGGCCGACACAGATACGCAGTATTTT CASSDISGADTDTQYF
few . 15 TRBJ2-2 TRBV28 TGTGCCAGCAGTTTAAGTAACTCGCAGGGCGGGGAGCTGTTTTTT CASSLSNSQGGELFF
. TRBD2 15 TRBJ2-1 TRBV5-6 TGTGCCAGCAGCCCGGGACTAGCGGGAATGGATGAGCAGTTCTTC CASSPGLAGMDEQFF
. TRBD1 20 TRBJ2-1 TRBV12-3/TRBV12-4 TGTGCCAGCAGTTTGGGTCTAGGACAGGGTTTAGGCAGGTCCTACAATGAGCAGTTCTTC CASSLGLGQGLGRSYNEQFF
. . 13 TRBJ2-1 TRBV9 TGTGCCAGCAGCCCAGGGGGGGAAGCTGAGCAGTTCTTC CASSPGGEAEQFF
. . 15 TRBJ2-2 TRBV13 TGTGCCAGCAGCTTGGACCCCATTGGCGCCGGGGAGCTGTTTTTT CASSLDPIGAGELFF
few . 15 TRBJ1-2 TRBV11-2 TGTGCCAGCAGCTTAGGGCAGGGAGTGGTATATGGCTACACCTTC CASSLGQGVVYGYTF
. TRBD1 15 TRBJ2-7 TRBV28 TGTGCCAGCAGTTTAGGGCTACAGGGGGCCTACGAGCAGTACTTC CASSLGLQGAYEQYF
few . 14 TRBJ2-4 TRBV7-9 TGTGCCAGCAGCCCTTCGTGGGCCAAAAACATTCAGTACTTC CASSPSWAKNIQYF
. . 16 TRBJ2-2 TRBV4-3 TGCGCCAGCAGCCAAGATATCGGGACGGGAGCCGGGGAGCTGTTTTTT CASSQDIGTGAGELFF
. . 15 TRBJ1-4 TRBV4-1 TGCGCCAGCAGCCCCCTGGGGACGGTTTCCGAAAAACTGTTTTTT CASSPLGTVSEKLFF
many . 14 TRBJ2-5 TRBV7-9 TGTGCCAGCAGCTCGGACTACCTCCAAGAGACCCAGTACTTC CASSSDYLQETQYF
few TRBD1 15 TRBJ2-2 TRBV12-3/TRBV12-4 TGTGCCAGCAGCCTGGACAGGGGGGGGACCGGGGAGCTGTTTTTT CASSLDRGGTGELFF
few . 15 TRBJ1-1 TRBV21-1 TGTGCCAGCAGCGAGAAGACAGGGTGTTACACTGAAGCTTTCTTT CASSEKTGCYTEAFF
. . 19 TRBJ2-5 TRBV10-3 TGTGCCATCAGTGAGTCGCGGCAGGGGCCCTACGCAATCCAAGAGACCCAGTACTTC CAISESRQGPYAIQETQYF
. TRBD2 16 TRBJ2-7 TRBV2 TGTGCCAGCAGAGCGACTAGCGGGAGGTTTGTCTACGAGCAGTACTTC CASRATSGRFVYEQYF
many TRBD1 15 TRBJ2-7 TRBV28 TGTGCCAGCAGTAGCAGGGGGCTGGGATCCTACGAGCAGTACTTC CASSSRGLGSYEQYF
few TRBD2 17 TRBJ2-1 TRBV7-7 TGTGCCAGCAGCCCCAATCCGGCGGGAGGAATCCTCAATGAGCAGTTCTTC CASSPNPAGGILNEQFF
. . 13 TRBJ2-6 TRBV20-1 TGCAGTACCAGGCCGTTTGGGGCCAACGTCCTGACTTTC CSTRPFGANVLTF
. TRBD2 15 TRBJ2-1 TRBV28 TGTGCCAGCAGAACGCTAGCGGGGGGGTACAATGAGCAGTTCTTC CASRTLAGGYNEQFF
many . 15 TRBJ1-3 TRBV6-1 TGTGCCAGCAGCCCGGACGGAGACTCTGGAAACACCATATATTTT CASSPDGDSGNTIYF
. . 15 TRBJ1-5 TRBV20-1 TGCAGTGCTAGACCCCGAGGAGGGGGCAATCAGCCCCAGCATTTT CSARPRGGGNQPQHF
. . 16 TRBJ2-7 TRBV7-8 TGTGCCAGCAGCTTAGACGAGGGCGAGACCCCTTACGAGCAGTACTTC CASSLDEGETPYEQYF